The present entry profiles one TCR beta chain with its context. The antigen remains unidentified. The sequenced patients had an expansion of CD8+CD57+ cells seen by flow cytometry. The CDR3 length is 17 residues. The junction had 8 bases not matched to a gene; V was cut back by 7 bases and J by 0 bases. Looked up from germline, CDR1 is SNHLY and CDR2 is FYNNEI. This record comes from a study of CD8+CD57+ T cells in acquired aplastic anemia. Study outcomes and limitations: The same twenty-nine CD8+ CDR3 sequences occurred in patients and in controls.

Template material for TCR beta VDJ and CDR3 profiling consisted of genomic DNA. TCRdb used MiXCR to reprocess the reads, holding one entry per CDR3 protein. This sample has 260,000 or so distinct CDR3 sequences, with 45% to 50% found just once. The receptor was derived from a human donor with aplastic anemia. The sample consisted of sorted CD4+, CD8+, or CD8+CD57+ T cells (not recorded which) from PBMCs. V and J are TRBV2 and TRBJ2-3, with 12 bases that match TRBD2. The DNA of the CDR3 is TGTGCCAGCATAGGGGCTAGCGGGGGGGCCAGCACAGATACGCAGTATTTT. It specifies CASIGASGGASTDTQYF. The full variable domain, completed using reference TRBV2 and TRBJ2-3, is EPEVTQTPSHQVTQMGQEVILRCVPISNHLYFYWYRQILGQKVEFLVSFYNNEISEKSEIFDDQFSVERPDGSNFTLKIRSTKLEDSAMYFCASIGASGGASTDTQYFGPGTRLTVL.